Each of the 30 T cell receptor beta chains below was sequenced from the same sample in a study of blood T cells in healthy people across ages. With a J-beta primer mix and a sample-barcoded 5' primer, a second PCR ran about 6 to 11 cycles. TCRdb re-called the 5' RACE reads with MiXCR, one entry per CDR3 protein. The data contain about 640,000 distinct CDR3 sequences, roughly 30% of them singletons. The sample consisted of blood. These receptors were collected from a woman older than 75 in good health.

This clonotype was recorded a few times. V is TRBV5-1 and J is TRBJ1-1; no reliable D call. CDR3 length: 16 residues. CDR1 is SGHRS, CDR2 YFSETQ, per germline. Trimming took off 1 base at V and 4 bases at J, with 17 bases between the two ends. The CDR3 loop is CASSLLPDGGITEAFF. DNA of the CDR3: TGCGCCAGCAGCTTGTTACCGGACGGAGGGATCACTGAAGCTTTCTTT.

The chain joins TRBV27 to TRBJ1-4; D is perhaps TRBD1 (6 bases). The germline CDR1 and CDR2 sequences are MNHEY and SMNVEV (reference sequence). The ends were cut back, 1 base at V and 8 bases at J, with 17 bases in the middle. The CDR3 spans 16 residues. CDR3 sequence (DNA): TGTGCCAGCAGTTTATTGTCGGGCAGGGGCCTCGAAAAACTGTTTTTT. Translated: CASSLLSGRGLEKLFF. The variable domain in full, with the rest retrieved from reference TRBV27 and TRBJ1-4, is EAQVTQNPRYLITVTGKKLTVTCSQNMNHEYMSWYRQDPGLGLRQIYYSMNVEVTDKGDVPEGYKVSRKEKRNFPLILESPSPNQTSLYFCASSLLSGRGLEKLFFGSGTQLSVL.

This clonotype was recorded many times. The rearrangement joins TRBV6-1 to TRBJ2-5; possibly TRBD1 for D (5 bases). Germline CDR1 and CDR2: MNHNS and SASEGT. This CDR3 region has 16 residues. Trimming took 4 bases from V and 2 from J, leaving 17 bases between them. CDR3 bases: TGTGCCAGCAGTGCCTCCCCCTGGGGCTCGCAAGAGACCCAGTACTTC. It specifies CASSASPWGSQETQYF.

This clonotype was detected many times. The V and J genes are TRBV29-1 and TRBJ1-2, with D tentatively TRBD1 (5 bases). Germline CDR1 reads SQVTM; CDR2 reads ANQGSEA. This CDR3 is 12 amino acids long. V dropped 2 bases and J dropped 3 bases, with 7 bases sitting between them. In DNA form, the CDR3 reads TGCAGCGTTGAACGCAGGGACTATGGCTACACCTTC. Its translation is CSVERRDYGYTF. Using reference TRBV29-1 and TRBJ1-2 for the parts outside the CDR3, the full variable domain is SAVISQKPSRDICQRGTSLTIQCQVDSQVTMMFWYRQQPGQSLTLIATANQGSEATYESGFVIDKFPISRPNLTFSTLTVSNMSPEDSSIYLCSVERRDYGYTFGSGTRLTVV.

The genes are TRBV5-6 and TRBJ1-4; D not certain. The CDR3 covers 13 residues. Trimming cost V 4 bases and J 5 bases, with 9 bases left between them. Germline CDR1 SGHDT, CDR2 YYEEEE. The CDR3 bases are TGTGCCAGCAGCAGCACGCCGAATGAAAAACTGTTTTTT. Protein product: CASSSTPNEKLFF.

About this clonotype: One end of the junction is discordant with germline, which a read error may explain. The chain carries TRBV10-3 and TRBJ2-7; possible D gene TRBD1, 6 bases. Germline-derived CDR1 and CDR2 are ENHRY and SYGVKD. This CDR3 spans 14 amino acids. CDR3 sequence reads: CTITRDIGLYEQYF. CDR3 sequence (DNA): TGTACCATCACCCGGGACATTGGGCTCTACGAGCAGTACTTC.

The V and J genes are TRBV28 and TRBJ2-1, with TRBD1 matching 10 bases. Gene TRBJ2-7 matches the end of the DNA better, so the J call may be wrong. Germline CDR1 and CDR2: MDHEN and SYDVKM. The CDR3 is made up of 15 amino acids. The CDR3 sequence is CASKYDRGLYNEQYF. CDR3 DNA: TGTGCCAGCAAATATGACAGGGGGCTCTACAATGAGCAGTACTTC.

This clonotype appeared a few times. The CDR3 coding sequence is TGTGCCAGCAGCCTTGGACAGCCCCGAAACACCGGGGAGCTGTTTTTT. This translates into CASSLGQPRNTGELFF. The chain employs TRBV7-8 and TRBJ2-2; D is possibly TRBD1 (6 bases). The CDR3 runs 16 residues. The germline gives CDR1 SGHVS, CDR2 FQNEAQ. Trimming cost V 5 bases and J 2 bases, with 15 bases left between them.

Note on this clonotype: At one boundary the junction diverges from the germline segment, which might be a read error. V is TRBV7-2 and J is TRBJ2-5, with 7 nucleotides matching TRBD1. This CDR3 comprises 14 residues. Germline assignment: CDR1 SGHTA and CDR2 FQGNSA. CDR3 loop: CASSPRQGQGTQYF. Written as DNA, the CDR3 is TGTGCCAGCAGCCCTCGACAGGGTCAAGGGACCCAGTACTTC.

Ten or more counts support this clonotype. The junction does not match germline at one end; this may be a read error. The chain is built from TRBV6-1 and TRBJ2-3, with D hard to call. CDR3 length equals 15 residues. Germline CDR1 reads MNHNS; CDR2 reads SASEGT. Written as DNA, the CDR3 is TGTGCCAGCAGAGAAGGCCCCCACCTCACAGATACGCAGTATTTT. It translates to CASREGPHLTDTQYF.

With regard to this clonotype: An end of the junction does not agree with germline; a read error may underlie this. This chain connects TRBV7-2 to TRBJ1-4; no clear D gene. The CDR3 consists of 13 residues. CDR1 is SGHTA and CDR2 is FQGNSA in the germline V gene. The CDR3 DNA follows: TGTGCCAGTAGCCCATCGGGTAATGAAAAACGGTTTTTT. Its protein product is CASSPSGNEKRFF.

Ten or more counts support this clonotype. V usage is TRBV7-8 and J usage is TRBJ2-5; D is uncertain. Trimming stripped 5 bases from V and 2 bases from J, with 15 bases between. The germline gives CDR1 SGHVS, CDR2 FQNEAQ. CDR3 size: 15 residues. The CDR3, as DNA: TGTGCCAGCAGCCCCCACTCAGCGCGGCAAGAGACCCAGTACTTC. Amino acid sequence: CASSPHSARQETQYF.

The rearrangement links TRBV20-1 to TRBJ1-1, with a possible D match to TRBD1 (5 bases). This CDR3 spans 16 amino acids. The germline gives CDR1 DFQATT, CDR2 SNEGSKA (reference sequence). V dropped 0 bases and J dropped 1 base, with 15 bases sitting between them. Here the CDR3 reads CSARDWRRGTNTEAFF. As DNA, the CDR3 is TGCAGTGCTAGAGATTGGCGGAGAGGGACGAACACTGAAGCTTTCTTT.

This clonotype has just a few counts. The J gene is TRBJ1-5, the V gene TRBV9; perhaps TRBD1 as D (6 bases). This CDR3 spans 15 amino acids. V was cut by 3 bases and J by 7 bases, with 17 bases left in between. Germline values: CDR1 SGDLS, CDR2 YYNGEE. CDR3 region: CASSAGPGVEQPQHF. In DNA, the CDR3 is TGTGCCAGCAGCGCGGGCCCAGGGGTTGAGCAGCCCCAGCATTTT.

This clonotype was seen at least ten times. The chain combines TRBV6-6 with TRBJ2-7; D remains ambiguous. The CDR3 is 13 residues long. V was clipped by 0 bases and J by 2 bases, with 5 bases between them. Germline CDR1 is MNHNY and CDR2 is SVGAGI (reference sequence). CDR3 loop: CASSYSRTYEQYF. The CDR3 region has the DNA TGTGCCAGCAGTTACTCGAGAACCTACGAGCAGTACTTC.

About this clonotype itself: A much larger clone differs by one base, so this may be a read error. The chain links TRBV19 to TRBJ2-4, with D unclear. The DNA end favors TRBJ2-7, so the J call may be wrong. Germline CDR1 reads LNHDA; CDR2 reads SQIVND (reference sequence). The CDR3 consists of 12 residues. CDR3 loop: CARSAWGYEQYF. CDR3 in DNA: TGTGCCAGGAGTGCTTGGGGCTACGAGCAGTACTTC.

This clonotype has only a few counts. The CDR3 DNA sequence: TGTGCCAGCAGCCAAAAGGGAAACTCCTATGGCTACACCTTC. Amino acid sequence: CASSQKGNSYGYTF. The V call is TRBV14, the J call TRBJ1-2; D is ambiguous. V lost 2 bases and J lost 4, with 11 bases in between. The CDR3 has 14 amino acids. The V gene's germline CDR1 is SGHDN and CDR2 FVKESK.

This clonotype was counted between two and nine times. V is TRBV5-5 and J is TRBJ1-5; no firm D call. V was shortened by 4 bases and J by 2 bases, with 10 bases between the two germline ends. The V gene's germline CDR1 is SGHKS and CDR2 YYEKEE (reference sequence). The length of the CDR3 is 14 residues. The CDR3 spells CASSQIWGNQPQHF. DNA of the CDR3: TGTGCCAGCAGCCAAATATGGGGCAATCAGCCCCAGCATTTT.

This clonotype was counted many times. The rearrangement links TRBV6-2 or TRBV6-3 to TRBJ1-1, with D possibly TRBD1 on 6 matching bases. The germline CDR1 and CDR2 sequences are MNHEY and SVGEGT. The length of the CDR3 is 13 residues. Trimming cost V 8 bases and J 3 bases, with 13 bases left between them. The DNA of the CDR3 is TGTGCCAGCCGGACAGTGCTTTACACTGAAGCTTTCTTT. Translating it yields CASRTVLYTEAFF.

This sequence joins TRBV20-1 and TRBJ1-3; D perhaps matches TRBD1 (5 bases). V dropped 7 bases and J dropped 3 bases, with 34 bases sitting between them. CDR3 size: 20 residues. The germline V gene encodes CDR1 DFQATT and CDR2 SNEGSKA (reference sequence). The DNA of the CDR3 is TGCAGTGACTTCACGACGGGGCCGGGTCAGGGATGGGAGCGTGGAAACACCATATATTTT. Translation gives CSDFTTGPGQGWERGNTIYF.

CDR3 nucleotides: TGTGCCAGCAGTCGAGGGTTTTCCTACGAGCAGTACTTC. Encoded protein: CASSRGFSYEQYF. The chain has TRBV6-6 and TRBJ2-4; tentatively, D is TRBD2 (5 bases). The last part of the DNA fits TRBJ2-7 better; the J call may be wrong. Germline V lookup: CDR1 MNHNY, CDR2 SVGAGI (reference sequence). The CDR3 loop spans 13 amino acids.

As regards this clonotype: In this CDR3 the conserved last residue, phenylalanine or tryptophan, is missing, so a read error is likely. In DNA form, the CDR3 reads TGTGCCAGCAGCCCTATGGCGGCAGGGGAGCTGTTTTGT. Its protein product is CASSPMAAGELFC. This sequence joins TRBV11-2 and TRBJ2-2; D is unclear. CDR1 is SGHAT and CDR2 is FQNNGV in the germline V gene. Trimming left V 5 bases short and J 8 bases short, with 12 bases between. This CDR3 comprises 13 residues.

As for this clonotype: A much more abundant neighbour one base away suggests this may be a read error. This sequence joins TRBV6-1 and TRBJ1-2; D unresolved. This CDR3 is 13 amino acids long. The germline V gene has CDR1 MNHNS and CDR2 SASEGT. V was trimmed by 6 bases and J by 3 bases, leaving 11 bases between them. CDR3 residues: CASRENGYYGYTF. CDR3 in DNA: TGTGCCAGCAGGGAAAACGGATACTATGGCTACACCTTC.

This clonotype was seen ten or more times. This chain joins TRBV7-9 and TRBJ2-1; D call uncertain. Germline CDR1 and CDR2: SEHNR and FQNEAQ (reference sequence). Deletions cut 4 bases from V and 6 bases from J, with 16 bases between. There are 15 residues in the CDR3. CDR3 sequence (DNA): TGTGCCAGCAGCTGGCAAAGGCTCTTGGGCAATGAGCAGTTCTTC. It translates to CASSWQRLLGNEQFF.

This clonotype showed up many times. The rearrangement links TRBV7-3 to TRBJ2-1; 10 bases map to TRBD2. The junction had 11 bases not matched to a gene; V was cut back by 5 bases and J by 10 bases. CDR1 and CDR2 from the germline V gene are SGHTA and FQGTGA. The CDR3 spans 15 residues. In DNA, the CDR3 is TGTGCCAGCAGCCCCGGGCTAGCGGGGGAAGGAGAGCAGTTCTTC. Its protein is CASSPGLAGEGEQFF.

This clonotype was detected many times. In DNA form, the CDR3 reads TGTGCCAGCAGCCAAGGGGTAGACCCCTCCTACAATGAGCAGTTCTTC. It codes for CASSQGVDPSYNEQFF. This rearrangement joins TRBV3-1 to TRBJ2-1, with D uncertain. In germline, CDR1 is LGHDT, CDR2 YNNKEL (reference sequence). There are 16 residues in the CDR3. V was shortened by 1 base and J by 0 bases, with 10 bases between the two germline ends.

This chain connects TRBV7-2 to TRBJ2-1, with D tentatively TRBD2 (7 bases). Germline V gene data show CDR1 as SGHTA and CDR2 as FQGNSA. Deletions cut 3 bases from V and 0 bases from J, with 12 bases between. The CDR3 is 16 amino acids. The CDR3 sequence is CASSFQGGASYNEQFF. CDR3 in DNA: TGTGCCAGCAGCTTTCAAGGGGGGGCCTCCTACAATGAGCAGTTCTTC. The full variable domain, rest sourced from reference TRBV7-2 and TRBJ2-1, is GAGVSQSPSNKVTEKGKDVELRCDPISGHTALYWYRQSLGQGLEFLIYFQGNSAPDKSGLPSDRFSAERTGGSVSTLTIQRTQQEDSAVYLCASSFQGGASYNEQFFGPGTRLTVL.

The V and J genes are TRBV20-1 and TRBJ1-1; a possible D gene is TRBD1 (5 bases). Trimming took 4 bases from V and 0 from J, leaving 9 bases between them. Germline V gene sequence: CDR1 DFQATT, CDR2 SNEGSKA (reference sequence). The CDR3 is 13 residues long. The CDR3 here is CSAMGRLNTEAFF. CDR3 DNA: TGCAGTGCTATGGGACGGCTGAACACTGAAGCTTTCTTT.

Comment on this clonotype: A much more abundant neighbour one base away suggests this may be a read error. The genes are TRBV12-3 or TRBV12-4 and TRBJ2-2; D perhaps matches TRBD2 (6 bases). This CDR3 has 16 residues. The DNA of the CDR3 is TGTGTCAGCAGTTTAGCGGAGGGCCGGAACACCGGGGAGCTGTTTTTT. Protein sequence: CVSSLAEGRNTGELFF.

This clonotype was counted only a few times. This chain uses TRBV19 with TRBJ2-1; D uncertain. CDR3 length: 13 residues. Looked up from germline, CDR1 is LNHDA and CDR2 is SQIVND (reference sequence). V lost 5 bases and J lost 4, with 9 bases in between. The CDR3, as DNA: TGTGCCAGTAGTCTCGACACATACAATGAGCAGTTCTTC. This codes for CASSLDTYNEQFF.